These T cell receptor beta chains were read from a single sample in a study of blood T cells in healthy people across ages. MiXCR, applied by TCRdb to the 5' RACE reads, yields one record per CDR3 protein. The repertoire consists of 590,000 or so distinct CDR3 sequences, with about 30% occurring once and the leading ten covering around a sixth. The sample was blood. The receptors come from a woman older than 75 in good health. The CDR3 runs from the conserved cysteine through the conserved F or W. A D gene is named only where the DNA matches it firmly. Rows give clone size only sometimes, using once, few, many, or a class for an expanded clone.

>.|TRBV7-2|TRBJ1-5|few
CASSLAFNQPQHF
TGTGCCAGCAGCTTAGCGTTCAATCAGCCCCAGCATTTT
>TRBD2|TRBV7-2|TRBJ2-3|.
CATDSGAPRQGTQYF
TGTGCCACCGATAGCGGGGCCCCGCGGCAGGGTACGCAGTATTTT
>TRBD1|TRBV10-3|TRBJ2-5|.
CAISAGTGRYETQYF
TGTGCCATCAGTGCCGGGACAGGGAGGTATGAGACCCAGTACTTC
>.|TRBV12-3/TRBV12-4|TRBJ2-5|many
CASSSPGTSGGTQYF
TGTGCCAGCAGTTCCCCAGGCACCTCCGGTGGGACCCAGTACTTC
>TRBD2|TRBV7-2|TRBJ2-7|.
CASSSSGTSFDEQYF
TGTGCCAGCAGCTCATCCGGGACTAGCTTCGACGAGCAGTACTTC
>.|TRBV3-1|TRBJ2-3|many
CASSQSGLSTDTQYF
TGTGCCAGCAGCCAATCAGGACTTAGCACAGATACGCAGTATTTT
>.|TRBV5-1|TRBJ2-1|.
CASSFTDGREQFF
TGCGCCAGCAGCTTTACGGACGGGAGAGAGCAGTTCTTC
>.|TRBV5-4|TRBJ2-5|few
CAGSLVRGREQYF
TGTGCCGGCAGCTTGGTCAGGGGTCGGGAGCAGTACTTC
>.|TRBV15|TRBJ1-1|.
CATSRDKGLDAEAFF
TGTGCCACCAGCAGAGATAAGGGTTTGGACGCTGAAGCTTTCTTT
>TRBD1|TRBV6-1|TRBJ2-3|.
CASSEGQGPDTQYF
TGTGCCAGCAGTGAAGGACAGGGGCCAGATACGCAGTATTTT
>.|TRBV20-1|TRBJ2-7|many
CSALIYEQYF
TGCAGTGCCCTGATCTACGAGCAGTACTTC
>.|TRBV6-6|TRBJ2-7|many
CASTQPGGVSYEQYF
TGTGCCAGCACCCAACCTGGGGGAGTCTCCTACGAGCAGTACTTC
>TRBD1|TRBV18|TRBJ2-7|few
CASSPLGTGGEQYF
TGTGCCAGCTCACCGCTCGGGACAGGGGGCGAGCAGTACTTC
>TRBD1|TRBV10-3|TRBJ2-5|few
CAIRAGTGMETQYF
TGTGCCATCAGAGCCGGGACAGGGATGGAGACCCAGTACTTC
>TRBD1|TRBV6-2/TRBV6-3|TRBJ2-3|many
CASTDRSTDTQYF
TGTGCCAGCACGGACAGGAGCACAGATACGCAGTATTTT
>TRBD2|TRBV2|TRBJ2-1|.
CASSELAGTNNEQFF
TGTGCCAGCAGTGAACTAGCGGGGACTAACAATGAGCAGTTCTTC
>TRBD2|TRBV4-2|TRBJ2-6|many
CASSQGGLAGNGANVLTF
TGTGCCAGCAGCCAAGGGGGACTAGCGGGGAATGGGGCCAACGTCCTGACTTTC
>TRBD2|TRBV15|TRBJ2-7|many
CATSRPGAGGLSYEQYF
TGTGCCACCAGCAGACCTGGAGCGGGGGGCCTTTCCTACGAGCAGTACTTC
>TRBD1|TRBV7-9|TRBJ2-7|.
CASSVQGQDNEQYF
TGTGCCAGCAGCGTCCAAGGACAGGATAACGAGCAGTACTTC
>.|TRBV20-1|TRBJ1-2|.
CSANVGGGYTF
TGCAGTGCAAACGTAGGGGGTGGCTACACCTTC
>.|TRBV20-1|TRBJ2-7|many
CSARDPRWSSYEQYF
TGCAGTGCTAGAGATCCAAGGTGGAGCTCCTACGAGCAGTACTTC
>TRBD2|TRBV7-3|TRBJ2-7|few
CASSPDPRGGRGEQYF
TGTGCCAGCAGCCCAGATCCGCGGGGGGGCCGGGGCGAGCAGTACTTC
>TRBD1|TRBV20-1|TRBJ1-2|many
CSGQQGLDYGYTF
TGCAGTGGGCAACAGGGGCTGGACTATGGCTACACCTTC
>.|TRBV29-1|TRBJ1-6|few
CSVGTSYNSPLHF
TGCAGCGTGGGCACATCCTATAATTCACCCCTCCACTTT
>.|TRBV20-1|TRBJ1-1|.
CSAKAGYTEAFF
TGCAGTGCTAAGGCGGGGTACACTGAAGCTTTCTTT
>.|TRBV10-3|TRBJ2-7|many
CAISESRREQYF
TGTGCCATCAGTGAGTCGCGGCGCGAGCAGTACTTC
>.|TRBV27|TRBJ2-3|few
CASSLIRGVTDTQYF
TGTGCCAGCAGTTTGATTAGGGGGGTCACAGATACGCAGTATTTT
>.|TRBV7-2|TRBJ1-1|.
CASSLGTHLNTEAFF
TGTGCCAGCAGCTTGGGGACCCACTTGAACACTGAAGCTTTCTTT
>TRBD2|TRBV3-1|TRBJ2-1|many
CASSQAGGGRSYNEQFF
TGTGCCAGCAGTCAAGCGGGGGGTGGGAGATCCTACAATGAGCAGTTCTTC
>TRBD1|TRBV10-3|TRBJ1-5|many
CAIRADRGSNQPQHF
TGTGCCATCAGGGCTGACAGGGGGAGCAATCAGCCCCAGCATTTT
>.|TRBV7-2|TRBJ2-7|.
CASSLWTETYEQYF
TGTGCCAGCAGCTTATGGACGGAGACCTACGAGCAGTACTTC
>.|TRBV20-1|TRBJ1-4|many
CSARDRGGPTNEKLFF
TGCAGTGCTAGAGATAGGGGAGGTCCAACTAATGAAAAACTGTTTTTT
>.|TRBV9|TRBJ1-1|many
CASSVGVRGNTEAFF
TGTGCCAGCAGCGTAGGGGTCAGGGGCAACACTGAAGCTTTCTTT
>.|TRBV19|TRBJ2-5|few
CASSILDSQETQYF
TGTGCCAGTAGTATCTTGGACAGCCAAGAGACCCAGTACTTC
>.|TRBV5-6|TRBJ2-3|many
CASVPRPGTDTQYF
TGTGCCAGCGTCCCCCGTCCGGGCACAGATACGCAGTATTTT
>.|TRBV3-1|TRBJ1-2|many
CASSSRDFYGYTF
TGTGCCAGCAGCTCAAGGGACTTCTATGGCTACACCTTC
>TRBD1|TRBV28|TRBJ2-5|many
CASSLDRGPETQYF
TGTGCCAGCAGTTTGGACAGGGGGCCGGAGACCCAGTACTTC
>TRBD1|TRBV20-1|TRBJ1-4|few
CSAPQGQGQITNEKLFF
TGCAGTGCTCCGCAGGGACAGGGCCAGATAACTAATGAAAAACTGTTTTTT
>.|TRBV6-2/TRBV6-3|TRBJ2-3|.
CASSLSGATGTQYF
TGTGCCAGCAGCCTCTCGGGGGCAACAGGTACGCAGTATTTT
>TRBD2|TRBV4-2|TRBJ2-2|.
CTSSQIAGMNTGELFF
TGTACCAGCAGCCAAATAGCGGGGATGAACACCGGGGAGTTGTTTTTT
>.|TRBV4-1|TRBJ2-4|many
CASSLLGDPGSIQYF
TGCGCCAGCAGCCTTTTGGGGGACCCCGGTAGCATTCAGTACTTC
>.|TRBV12-3/TRBV12-4|TRBJ1-4|.
CASSLVLGGALWEKLFF
TGTGCCAGCAGTTTAGTCTTAGGGGGGGCGTTGTGGGAAAAACTGTTTTTT
>.|TRBV6-2/TRBV6-3|TRBJ1-2|few
CASSYSGGLDGHTF
TGTGCCAGCAGTTACTCTGGCGGGTTGGATGGCCACACCTTC
>TRBD1|TRBV25-1|TRBJ1-6|.
CASSETGGAKSSPLHF
TGTGCCAGCAGTGAGACAGGGGGCGCAAAGAGTTCACCCCTCCACTTT
>.|TRBV20-1|TRBJ2-5|many
CSASSGRKTQYF
TGCAGTGCTAGTAGCGGAAGAAAGACCCAGTACTTC
>TRBD1|TRBV7-9|TRBJ1-1|.
CASGRPGQGMNTEAFF
TGTGCCAGCGGCCGGCCGGGACAGGGAATGAACACTGAAGCTTTCTTT
>.|TRBV10-3|TRBJ2-3|many
CAISGPASTDTQYF
TGTGCCATCAGTGGCCCCGCAAGCACAGATACGCAGTATTTT
>.|TRBV4-3|TRBJ1-2|.
CASSRDALGQHNYGYTF
TGCGCCAGCAGTCGCGATGCTCTGGGACAACATAACTATGGCTACACCTTC
>TRBD1|TRBV5-1|TRBJ1-6|many
CASSLSTGDNSPLHF
TGCGCCAGCAGCTTGTCGACAGGGGATAATTCACCCCTCCACTTT
>.|TRBV4-1|TRBJ2-5|.
CASGQSWHQETQYF
TGCGCCAGCGGCCAATCTTGGCATCAAGAGACCCAGTACTTC
>.|TRBV15|TRBJ1-1|few
CATSRDLTTSTEAFF
TGTGCCACCAGCAGAGATTTGACGACCAGCACTGAAGCTTTCTTT
>.|TRBV14|TRBJ1-4|.
CASSQARTGRREKLFF
TGTGCCAGCAGCCAGGCTCGAACAGGGAGGAGGGAAAAACTGTTTTTT
>.|TRBV29-1|TRBJ2-3|many
CSGAKTGADTQYF
TGCAGCGGTGCAAAGACCGGGGCGGATACGCAGTATTTT
>TRBD2|TRBV4-3|TRBJ2-3|.
CASSQEGLAGAPDTQYF
TGCGCCAGCAGCCAAGAGGGGCTAGCGGGAGCCCCAGATACGCAGTATTTT
>.|TRBV6-1|TRBJ2-5|many
CASSELGSRETQYF
TGTGCCAGCAGTGAATTGGGCAGCCGAGAGACCCAGTACTTC
>.|TRBV15|TRBJ1-1|many
CATSRDGYGDTEAFF
TGTGCCACCAGCAGAGATGGGTACGGAGACACTGAAGCTTTCTTT
>.|TRBV30|TRBJ1-2|few
CAWSVPPRGYTF
TGTGCCTGGAGTGTACCGCCCAGGGGCTACACCTTC